This record concerns one T cell receptor (beta chain) sequence. The antigen remains unidentified. One entry per CDR3 protein results from TCRdb running MiXCR on the reads. This sample yields about 920,000 distinct CDR3 sequences, of which under 40% are seen a single time; 13% belongs to the top ten. The sample originates from a study of T cell repertoires in cytomegalovirus infection. The overall study: Epitope selection comprised recently identified HLA-C-restricted CMV epitopes and well-studied HLA-B-restricted CMV epitopes. Evidence of both CMV infection and a matching HLA type came from public TCR beta signatures. Findings of the study overall: There were carriers of CMV plus the relevant HLA, and cumulative public TCR beta family frequency identified them. In two of eight donors, the top clonotype was HLA-C-restricted CMV-specific.

The V end was cut by 5 bases, the J end by 3 bases, with 17 bases between. The CDR3 is 16 amino acids. The germline V gene encodes CDR1 SEHNR and CDR2 FQNEAQ (reference sequence). V and J are TRBV7-9 and TRBJ2-1; weak D call: TRBD1 (6 bases). This clonotype originated in a human donor in good health (CMV status not recorded). Some clones in this sample may be carry-over from other donors' samples. The material was cultured CD8+ T cells from PBMCs, obtained from culture after CMV antigen stimulation. CDR3 DNA: TGTGCCAGCAGCCCCCCCGGGACACCCTACTACAATGAGCAGTTCTTC. Its protein is CASSPPGTPYYNEQFF.